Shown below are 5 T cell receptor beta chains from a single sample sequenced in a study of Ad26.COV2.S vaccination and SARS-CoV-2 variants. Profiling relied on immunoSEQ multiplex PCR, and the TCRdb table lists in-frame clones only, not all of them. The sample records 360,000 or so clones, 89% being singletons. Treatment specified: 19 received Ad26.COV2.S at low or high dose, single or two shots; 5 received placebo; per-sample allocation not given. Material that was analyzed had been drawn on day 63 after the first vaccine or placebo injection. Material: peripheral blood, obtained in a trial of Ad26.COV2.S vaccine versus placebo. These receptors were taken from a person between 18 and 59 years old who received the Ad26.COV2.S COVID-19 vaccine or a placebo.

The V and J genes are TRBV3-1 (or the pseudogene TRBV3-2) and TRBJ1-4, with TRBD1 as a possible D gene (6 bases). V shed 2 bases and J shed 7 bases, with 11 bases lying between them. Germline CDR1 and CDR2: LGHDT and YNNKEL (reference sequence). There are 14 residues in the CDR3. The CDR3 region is CASSQTGGGEKLFF. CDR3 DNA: TGTGCCAGCAGCCAAACAGGAGGGGGTGAAAAACTGTTTTTT.

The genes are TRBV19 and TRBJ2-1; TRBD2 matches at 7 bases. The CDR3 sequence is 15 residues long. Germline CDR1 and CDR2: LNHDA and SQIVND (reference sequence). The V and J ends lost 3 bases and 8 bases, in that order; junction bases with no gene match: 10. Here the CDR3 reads CASSITSASGDEQFF. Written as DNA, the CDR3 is TGTGCCAGTAGTATTACTAGCGCCTCTGGGGATGAGCAGTTCTTC.

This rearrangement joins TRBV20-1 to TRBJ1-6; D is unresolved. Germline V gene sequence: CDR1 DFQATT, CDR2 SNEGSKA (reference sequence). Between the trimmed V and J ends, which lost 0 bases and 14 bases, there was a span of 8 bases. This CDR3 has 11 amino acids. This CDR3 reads CSARDPGALHF. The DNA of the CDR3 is TGCAGTGCTAGAGACCCTGGAGCCCTCCACTTT.

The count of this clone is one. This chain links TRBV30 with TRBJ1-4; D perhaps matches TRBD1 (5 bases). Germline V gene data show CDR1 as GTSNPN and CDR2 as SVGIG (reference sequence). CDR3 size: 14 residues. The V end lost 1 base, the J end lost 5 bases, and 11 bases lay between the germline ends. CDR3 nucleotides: TGTGCCTGGAGTGCCGGGGCCCCGAATGAAAAACTGTTTTTT. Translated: CAWSAGAPNEKLFF.

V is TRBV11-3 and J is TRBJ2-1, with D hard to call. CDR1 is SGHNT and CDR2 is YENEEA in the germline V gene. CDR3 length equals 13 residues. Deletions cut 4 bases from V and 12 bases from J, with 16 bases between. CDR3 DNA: TGTGCCAGCAGCTCCCGTGGGTCACTTGGGCAGTTCTTC. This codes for CASSSRGSLGQFF. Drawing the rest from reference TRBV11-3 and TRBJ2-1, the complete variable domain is EAGVVQSPRYKIIEKKQPVAFWCNPISGHNTLYWYLQNLGQGPELLIRYENEEAVDDSQLPKDRFSAERLKGVDSTLKIQPAELGDSAVYLCASSSRGSLGQFFGPGTRLTVL.